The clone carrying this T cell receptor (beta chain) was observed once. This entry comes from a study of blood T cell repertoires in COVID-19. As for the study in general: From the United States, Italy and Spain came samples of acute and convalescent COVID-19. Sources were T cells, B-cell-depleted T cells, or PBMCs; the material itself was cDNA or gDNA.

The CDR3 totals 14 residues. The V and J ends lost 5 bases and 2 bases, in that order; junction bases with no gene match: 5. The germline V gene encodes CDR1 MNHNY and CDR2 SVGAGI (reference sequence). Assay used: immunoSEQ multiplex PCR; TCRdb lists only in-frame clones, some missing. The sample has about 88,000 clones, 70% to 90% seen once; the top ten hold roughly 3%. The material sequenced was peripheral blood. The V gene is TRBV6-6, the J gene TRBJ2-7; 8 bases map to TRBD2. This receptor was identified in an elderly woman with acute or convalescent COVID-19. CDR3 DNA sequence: TGTGCCAGCAGTCCTTTAGCGGGGACCTACGAGCAGTACTTC. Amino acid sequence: CASSPLAGTYEQYF.